These T cell receptor beta chains were read from a single sample in a study of blood T cell repertoires in COVID-19. The data were produced by immunoSEQ multiplex PCR, yet TCRdb's version contains in-frame clones alone and is incomplete. The sample shows approximately 190,000 clones, around 83% of them seen only once. Sequenced material: peripheral blood. These receptors all come from a woman aged 40 to 50 with acute or convalescent COVID-19. The CDR3 runs from the conserved cysteine through the conserved F or W. D genes are given only for firm matches. Only some rows state a clone size, as once, few, many or a class for expanded clones.

V: TRBV2
size: few
J: TRBJ2-1
D: .
DNA: TGTGCCGGCGGGGTTTACAATGAGCAGTTCTTC
CDR3: CAGGVYNEQFF

V: TRBV9
size: few
J: TRBJ1-5
D: TRBD1
DNA: TGTGCCAGCAGCCCCGGACAGGGGGAAAATCAGCCCCAGCATTTT
CDR3: CASSPGQGENQPQHF

V: TRBV2
size: .
J: TRBJ1-1
D: TRBD1
DNA: TGTGCCAGCAGTCAAACGACAGGGCGCACTGAAGCTTTCTTT
CDR3: CASSQTTGRTEAFF

V: TRBV7-6
size: .
J: TRBJ2-3
D: TRBD2
DNA: TGTGCCAGCAGCTTCGCTAGCGGGGACACAGATACGCAGTATTTT
CDR3: CASSFASGDTDTQYF

V: TRBV7-3
size: .
J: TRBJ2-2
D: TRBD2
DNA: TGTGCCAGCAGCACCCGGACTAGCGGGGGACCACTTCGACCGAACACCGGGGAGCTGTTTTTT
CDR3: CASSTRTSGGPLRPNTGELFF

V: TRBV30
size: .
J: TRBJ1-5
D: TRBD1
DNA: TGTGCCTGGGACACAGGGGGCTATCAGCCCCAGCATTTT
CDR3: CAWDTGGYQPQHF

V: TRBV5-1
size: .
J: TRBJ2-1
D: TRBD2
DNA: TGCGCCAGCAGCCAAGCGCCTAGCGGGGGCAATGAGCAGTTCTTC
CDR3: CASSQAPSGGNEQFF

V: TRBV29-1
size: .
J: TRBJ2-7
D: .
DNA: TGCAGCGCGACTCTACAGGGTAGGGCGCAGTACTTC
CDR3: CSATLQGRAQYF

V: TRBV29-1
size: .
J: TRBJ2-7
D: TRBD2
DNA: TGCAGCGTTGGACGCCCTGCGGGGGGACATCAAACCTGGGAGCAGTACTTC
CDR3: CSVGRPAGGHQTWEQYF

V: TRBV5-4
size: many
J: TRBJ2-1
D: TRBD2
DNA: TGTGCCAGCAGCCCAACCACTAGCGGGAGGGCCAGGGACAATGAGCAGTTCTTC
CDR3: CASSPTTSGRARDNEQFF

V: TRBV28
size: .
J: TRBJ1-4
D: .
DNA: TGTGCCAGCTCACACGGGGGTCGGGATGAAAAACTGTTTTTT
CDR3: CASSHGGRDEKLFF

V: TRBV30
size: .
J: TRBJ2-6
D: .
DNA: TGTGCCTGGAGTTTTAAATTCTCTGGGGCCAACGTCCTGACTTTC
CDR3: CAWSFKFSGANVLTF

V: TRBV7-9
size: .
J: TRBJ2-7
D: TRBD1
DNA: TGTGCCAGCAGGAGACTGGACAGGGGACCCTACGAGCAGTACTTC
CDR3: CASRRLDRGPYEQYF

V: TRBV23-1
size: .
J: TRBJ1-4
D: TRBD1
DNA: TGCGCCAGCAGTCAATCCTCAGGGGGCCTAATCTATAATGAAAAACTGTTTTTT
CDR3: CASSQSSGGLIYNEKLFF

V: TRBV5-1
size: .
J: TRBJ2-5
D: .
DNA: TGCGCCAGCAGCACTACAGGGAAGAGGCAAGAGACCCAGTACTTC
CDR3: CASSTTGKRQETQYF

V: TRBV30
size: .
J: TRBJ1-5
D: .
DNA: TGTGCCTGGAGTGATGGGGCAGGGGGCAATCAGCCCCAGCATTTT
CDR3: CAWSDGAGGNQPQHF

V: TRBV30
size: .
J: TRBJ1-3
D: .
DNA: TGTGCCTGGAGTGGAGCAAACACCATATATTTT
CDR3: CAWSGANTIYF

V: TRBV27
size: .
J: TRBJ2-7
D: TRBD1
DNA: TGTGCCAGCAGTTGGTCAGGGGGCCACGAGCAGTACTTC
CDR3: CASSWSGGHEQYF

V: TRBV19
size: once
J: TRBJ1-1
D: .
DNA: TGTGCCAGTACCCTCCTGGGTGAGGACACTGAAGCTTTCTTT
CDR3: CASTLLGEDTEAFF

V: TRBV28
size: .
J: TRBJ1-2
D: .
DNA: TGTGCCAGCAGTGGGCCTTTTGCCGGCTACACCTTC
CDR3: CASSGPFAGYTF

V: TRBV15
size: .
J: TRBJ2-1
D: TRBD2
DNA: TGTGCCACCAGGGCCCCTGCGGGAGAGTTAAAGAGGGACAATGAGCAGTTCTTC
CDR3: CATRAPAGELKRDNEQFF

V: TRBV18
size: .
J: TRBJ2-7
D: .
DNA: TGTGCCAGCACCGCGGACATCCTTTACGAGCAGTACTTC
CDR3: CASTADILYEQYF

V: TRBV3-1/TRBV3-2
size: few
J: TRBJ1-2
D: .
DNA: TGTGCCAGCAGCCAAGATTGGTATGGCAGGGGTTCTGGCTACACCTTC
CDR3: CASSQDWYGRGSGYTF

V: TRBV27
size: .
J: TRBJ2-7
D: TRBD1
DNA: TGTGCCAGCAGTTCTCGGACAGGGGGGTTCGAGCAGTACTTC
CDR3: CASSSRTGGFEQYF

V: TRBV18
size: .
J: TRBJ1-2
D: .
DNA: TGTGCCAGCTCACCATCCCAGGGGCGTAACTATGGCTACACCTTC
CDR3: CASSPSQGRNYGYTF

V: TRBV2
size: .
J: TRBJ2-7
D: .
DNA: TGTGCCAGCAATCTTAACAGGGTAAGATACGAGCAGTACTTC
CDR3: CASNLNRVRYEQYF

V: TRBV5-1
size: few
J: TRBJ2-2
D: TRBD1
DNA: TGCGCCAGCAGCTTTGGACAGGGTTCCGGGGAGCTGTTTTTT
CDR3: CASSFGQGSGELFF

V: TRBV2
size: .
J: TRBJ1-5
D: .
DNA: TGTGCCAGCAGTGAAGCGCGGGGAGCCTCTGGCCAGCCCCAGCATTTT
CDR3: CASSEARGASGQPQHF

V: TRBV5-1
size: .
J: TRBJ1-2
D: TRBD1
DNA: TGCGCCAGCAGCCGGGACAGGGCCTATGGCTACACCTTC
CDR3: CASSRDRAYGYTF

V: TRBV7-9
size: .
J: TRBJ2-4
D: .
DNA: TGTGCCAGCAGCCGTCAGGGGTCGGGAAACATTCAGTACTTC
CDR3: CASSRQGSGNIQYF

V: TRBV6-5
size: .
J: TRBJ2-7
D: TRBD1
DNA: TGTGCCAGTACACCTGGGACAGGCCTTACCTACGAGCAGTACTTC
CDR3: CASTPGTGLTYEQYF

V: TRBV5-6
size: .
J: TRBJ1-3
D: TRBD1
DNA: TGTGCCAGCAGCCTGCCGACAGGGATCACTGGAAACACCATATATTTT
CDR3: CASSLPTGITGNTIYF

V: TRBV18
size: .
J: TRBJ1-4
D: .
DNA: TGTGCCAGCTCACCACCGAACACAGACACAAATGAAAAACTGTTTTTT
CDR3: CASSPPNTDTNEKLFF

V: TRBV18
size: .
J: TRBJ1-6
D: .
DNA: TGTGCCAGCTCACCTACAGAGGGTTATAATTCACCCCTCCACTTT
CDR3: CASSPTEGYNSPLHF

V: TRBV30
size: .
J: TRBJ1-1
D: .
DNA: TGTGCCTGGAGTCACCAGGGATGGGCTTTCTTT
CDR3: CAWSHQGWAFF

V: TRBV9
size: .
J: TRBJ2-3
D: .
DNA: TGTGCCAGCAGCGTAGGGCTAGTTATTCGGGATACGCAGTATTTT
CDR3: CASSVGLVIRDTQYF

V: TRBV28
size: .
J: TRBJ1-2
D: .
DNA: TGTGCCAGCAGTTTGCCCGGTTATGGCTACACCTTC
CDR3: CASSLPGYGYTF

V: TRBV5-5
size: .
J: TRBJ1-4
D: TRBD1
DNA: TGTGCCAGCAGCTTGGTAGCAGGGGGCTCCGGAAAACTGTTTTTT
CDR3: CASSLVAGGSGKLFF

V: TRBV18
size: .
J: TRBJ2-3
D: .
DNA: TGTGCCAGCCGAAAGGCTGGTAGCATCCCCCCAGATACGCAGTATTTT
CDR3: CASRKAGSIPPDTQYF